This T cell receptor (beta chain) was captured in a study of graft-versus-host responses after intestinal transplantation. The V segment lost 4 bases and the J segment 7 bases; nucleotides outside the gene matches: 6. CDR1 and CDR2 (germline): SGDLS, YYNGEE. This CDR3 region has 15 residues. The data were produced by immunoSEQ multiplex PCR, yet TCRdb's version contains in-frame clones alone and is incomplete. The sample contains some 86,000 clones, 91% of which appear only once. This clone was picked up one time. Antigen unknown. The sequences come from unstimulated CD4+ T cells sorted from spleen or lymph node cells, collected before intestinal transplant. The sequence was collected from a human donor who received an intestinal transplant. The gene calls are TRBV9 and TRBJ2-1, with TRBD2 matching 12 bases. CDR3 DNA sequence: TGTGCCAGCAGCCTGCTAGCGGGGGGGCGAAATGAGCAGTTCTTC. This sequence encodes CASSLLAGGRNEQFF.